This T cell receptor beta chain was retrieved from a study of shared clonotypes between healthy human individuals. The repertoire was sequenced with immunoSEQ multiplex PCR; TCRdb's copy has only in-frame clones and lacks some. Counted here are 1.5 million to 2.5 million clones, roughly 94% occurring once; the ten biggest clones make up 1.2%. The V end lost 5 bases, the J end lost 8 bases, and 13 bases lay between the germline ends. The germline V gene encodes CDR1 SGHTA and CDR2 FQGNSA. The CDR3 has 13 amino acids. This clone was picked up one time. The naive CD8 fraction comprised CD45RO-negative cells positively selected for CCR7 and excluded terminally differentiated effector memory CD45RA+ cells.

This TCR was sampled from a young man in good health. Source material: naive CD8+ T cells sorted from blood. The gene calls are TRBV7-2 and TRBJ2-1, with D uncertain. In DNA, the CDR3 is TGTGCCAGCAGCCCCTGGGCGTCGGATGAGCAGTTCTTC. It is translated as CASSPWASDEQFF.